Below are 10 T cell receptor beta chains sequenced from a single sample in a study of Graves' ophthalmopathy and Graves' hyperthyroidism. The TCR beta CDR3 regions underwent amplification from RNA transcripts. Second-round multiplex PCR followed a first-round RT-PCR using HTBI primers. TCRdb reanalysed the multiplex PCR reads using MiXCR and keeps one entry per CDR3 protein. The data hold about 740,000 distinct CDR3 sequences, with roughly 40% observed a single time. The sequenced sample was peripheral blood. Source of these receptors: an adult man with Graves' ophthalmopathy.

This clonotype has more than one count but fewer than ten. The rearrangement joins TRBV6-5 to TRBJ2-7, with 8 bases lining up with TRBD1. The CDR3 has 13 amino acids. V trimming: 7 bases; J trimming: 7 bases; junction bases outside the gene matches: 9. Germline V gives CDR1 MNHEY, CDR2 SVGAGI. CDR3 nucleotide sequence: TGTGCCAGCAAAGGCCAGGGGGCGGGAGAGCAGTACTTC. Amino acid sequence: CASKGQGAGEQYF.

This clonotype appeared once. It may be a read error: a sequence one base away is much more abundant. The V and J genes are TRBV25-1 and TRBJ1-2; 10 bases fit TRBD1. The CDR3 sequence is 15 residues long. V trimming: 9 bases; J trimming: 7 bases; junction bases outside the gene matches: 14. From germline, CDR1 is MGHDK and CDR2 SYGVNS. The CDR3 spells CASSDPGQGILGYTF. The CDR3 DNA is TGTGCCAGTAGCGATCCGGGACAGGGGATTCTTGGCTACACCTTC.

This sequence joins TRBV5-1 and TRBJ2-7, with 7 bases matching TRBD1. Trimming removed 1 base from V and 7 bases from J; junction bases left unmatched: 8. CDR1 is SGHRS and CDR2 is YFSETQ in the germline V gene. The CDR3 is 14 residues long. The CDR3 is CASSLRTGRGEQYF. In nucleotides, the CDR3 is TGCGCCAGCAGCTTGCGGACAGGCCGGGGAGAGCAGTACTTC.

A word on this clonotype: Its ends do not fully match the called genes, so a read error is possible. The chain employs TRBV10-3 and TRBJ2-5; 9 bases map to TRBD1. CDR1 ENHRY and CDR2 SYGVKD come from the germline V gene. The CDR3 has 15 residues. The CDR3 region is CASSSGTGYQETQYF. CDR3 sequence (DNA): TGTGCCAGCAGTTCCGGGACAGGGTACCAAGAGACCCAGTACTTC.

This clonotype was recorded many times. The chain's CDR3 is CSVDDRNTGELFF. The CDR3 DNA reads as TGCAGCGTTGATGACCGAAACACCGGGGAGCTGTTTTTT. The chain employs TRBV29-1 and TRBJ2-2, with D uncertain. The CDR3 totals 13 residues. V was shortened by 3 bases and J by 2 bases, with 7 bases between the two germline ends. The V gene's germline CDR1 is SQVTM and CDR2 ANQGSEA.

This clonotype was observed a few times. The rearrangement links TRBV6-5 to TRBJ1-6, with a possible D match to TRBD1 (6 bases). The length of the CDR3 is 14 residues. Germline V gene data show CDR1 as MNHEY and CDR2 as SVGAGI. Trimming stripped 2 bases from V and 10 bases from J, with 12 bases between. The CDR3 sequence: CASSYGGAWSPLHF. CDR3 coding DNA: TGTGCCAGCAGTTACGGGGGGGCTTGGTCACCCCTCCACTTT.

This clonotype has just a few counts. This chain uses TRBV6-5 with TRBJ1-6; 7 bases match TRBD1. CDR1 MNHEY and CDR2 SVGAGI come from the germline V gene. Losses at the gene ends were 7 bases for V and 7 bases for J; bases not matched to a gene: 4. There are 13 residues in the CDR3. CDR3 sequence reads: CASMRGQNSPLHF. Here the CDR3 DNA reads TGTGCCAGCATGCGGGGACAGAATTCACCCCTCCACTTT.

This clonotype was counted at least ten times. This chain connects TRBV29-1 to TRBJ2-5; 9 bases are shared with TRBD2. The CDR3 runs to 15 residues. V shed 5 bases and J 4 bases; nucleotides not matched to a gene: 11. Germline lookup yields CDR1 SQVTM and CDR2 ANQGSEA. CDR3 nucleotides: TGCAGCGTTTCTCGCGGGAGGGCCGACGCAGAGACCCAGTACTTC. Protein product: CSVSRGRADAETQYF.

This chain connects TRBV12-3 or TRBV12-4 to TRBJ2-7; D may be TRBD2 (5 bases). V lost 4 bases and J lost 6, with 13 bases in between. This CDR3 is 13 amino acids long. CDR3 in DNA: TGTGCCAGCAGTTACTCGATCGGAGGCGAGCAGTACTTC. This gives the protein CASSYSIGGEQYF.

This clonotype was seen ten or more times. This chain connects TRBV11-2 to TRBJ2-7; 7 bases agree with TRBD1. The germline gives CDR1 SGHAT, CDR2 FQNNGV. J lost 4 bases, V lost 2 bases, and 5 bases had no gene match. This CDR3 region has 14 residues. Written as DNA, the CDR3 is TGTGCCAGCAGCTTACCGGGACAGCCTTACGAGCAGTACTTC. Its translation is CASSLPGQPYEQYF.